This entry lists 6 T cell receptor beta chains sequenced from one sample in a study of blood T cell repertoires in COVID-19. Produced via immunoSEQ multiplex PCR; TCRdb's table is partial and in-frame only. The sample consists of approximately 230,000 clones, roughly 82% of them appearing once. The sequencing input was peripheral blood. Receptors were obtained from a woman older than 75 with active or convalescent COVID-19.

V gene TRBV7-2 combines with J gene TRBJ1-2, with a tentative D call TRBD1 (6 bases). CDR1 SGHTA and CDR2 FQGNSA come from the germline V gene. CDR3 size: 12 residues. With 5 bases removed from V and 10 bases from J, the gap between germline ends came to 14 bases. The CDR3 DNA is TGTGCCAGCAGCAGGGAACAGGGTTCCTACACCTTC. Protein sequence: CASSREQGSYTF.

V and J are TRBV3-1 (or the pseudogene TRBV3-2) and TRBJ1-1, with 7 bases fitting TRBD1. After removal of 3 bases from V and 1 base from J, the junction contained 2 bases not matched to a gene. This CDR3 is 14 amino acids long. In germline, CDR1 is LGHDT, CDR2 YNNKEL (reference sequence). The chain's CDR3 is CASSQWDRNTEAFF. As DNA, the CDR3 is TGTGCCAGCAGCCAGTGGGACAGGAACACTGAAGCTTTCTTT.

This clone was seen a few times. The chain recombines TRBV10-1 with TRBJ2-1, with a possible D match to TRBD2 (5 bases). The V and J ends lost 5 bases and 5 bases respectively, with 10 bases between them. The CDR3 has 13 amino acids. Looked up from germline, CDR1 is WNHNN and CDR2 is SYGVQD (reference sequence). CDR3 in DNA: TGCGCCAGCAGTTTAGCGATTAACAATGAGCAGTTCTTC. The encoded protein is CASSLAINNEQFF.

The genes are TRBV5-1 and TRBJ1-4; D is uncertain. The CDR3 is made up of 14 amino acids. Germline CDR1 and CDR2: SGHRS and YFSETQ. Deletions cut 0 bases from V and 4 bases from J, with 7 bases between. The CDR3: CASSLERFNEKLFF. The CDR3 coding sequence is TGCGCCAGCAGCTTGGAACGGTTTAATGAAAAACTGTTTTTT.

V usage is TRBV23-1 and J usage is TRBJ1-2; D is uncertain. TRBV23-1 has ORF status, its function being uncertain. This CDR3 is 13 amino acids long. With 3 bases removed from V and 6 bases from J, the gap between germline ends came to 11 bases. CDR3 coding DNA: TGCGCCAGCAGTCATGTCCCCGAGGATGGCTACACCTTC. This sequence encodes CASSHVPEDGYTF.

The gene calls are TRBV24-1 and TRBJ1-2; D not resolved. The length of the CDR3 is 13 residues. Germline CDR1 and CDR2: KGHDR and SFDVKD. V lost 3 bases and J 8 bases, leaving 12 bases between the germline ends. DNA of the CDR3: TGTGCCACCAGTGATCTAGGACGGGGAGGCTACACCTTC. Encoded protein: CATSDLGRGGYTF.